The T cell receptor (beta chain) described here comes from a study of cytomegalovirus exposure and HLA in healthy donors. General study results and limits: Across donors, most TCRs were seen rarely, yet some public ones were widespread. According to a subsequent analysis, TCR clusters from the first cohort were inclined to appear together in the roughly 110 validation repertoires.

Measured with immunoSEQ multiplex PCR; TCRdb has only the in-frame clones, and not every one. This table holds under 400,000 clones, approximately 85% found once. On this clone: Antigen specificity is unknown.

Germline CDR1 and CDR2: MNHNY and SVGAGI (reference sequence). This CDR3 comprises 16 residues. After removal of 2 bases from V and 5 bases from J, the junction contained 8 bases not matched to a gene. This chain connects TRBV6-6 to TRBJ1-5; TRBD1 aligns across 8 bases. This sequence was found in a man between 25 and 39 years old in good health and CMV-seronegative. Sequencing input: PBMCs. The CDR3 coding sequence is TGTGCCAGCAGTTACCCTGGTGCAGGGGGCGATCAGCCCCAGCATTTT. It specifies CASSYPGAGGDQPQHF.